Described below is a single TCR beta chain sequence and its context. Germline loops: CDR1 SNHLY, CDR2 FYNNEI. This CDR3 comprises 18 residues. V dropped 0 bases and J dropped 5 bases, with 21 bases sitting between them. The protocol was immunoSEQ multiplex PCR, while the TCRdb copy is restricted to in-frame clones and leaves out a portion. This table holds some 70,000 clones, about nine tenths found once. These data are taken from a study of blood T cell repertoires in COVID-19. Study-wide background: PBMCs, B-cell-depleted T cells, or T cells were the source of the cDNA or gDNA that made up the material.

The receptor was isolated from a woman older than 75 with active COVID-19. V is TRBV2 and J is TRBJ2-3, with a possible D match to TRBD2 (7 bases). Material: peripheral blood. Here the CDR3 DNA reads TGTGCCAGCAGTGAAGCGCTTGGGGGGGCAGGGCGAGGAGATACGCAGTATTTT. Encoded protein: CASSEALGGAGRGDTQYF.